The clone carrying this T cell receptor (beta chain) was detected once. This specimen belongs to a study of preoperative IRX-2 immunotherapy in early breast cancer. The V segment lost 7 bases and the J segment 3 bases; nucleotides outside the gene matches: 6. The CDR3 is made up of 15 amino acids. Germline-derived CDR1 and CDR2 are MNHNS and SASEGT. Treatment defined: preoperative locoregional IRX-2 cytokine immunotherapy. This phase Ib study tested locoregional IRX-2 cytokine immunotherapy given before surgery. TCRdb's copy holds only in-frame clones and misses some; the assay was immunoSEQ multiplex PCR. The sample lists about 62,000 clones, 94% occurring once.

Sampling was carried out from a patient treated with IRX-2 immunotherapy. This chain connects TRBV6-1 to TRBJ2-6; the match to TRBD1 covers 7 bases. The sequence derives from a human donor with breast cancer. CDR3 protein: CASTLRGIGANVLTF. The DNA for the CDR3 is TGTGCCAGCACCCTCAGGGGGATTGGGGCCAACGTCCTGACTTTC.